This T cell receptor (beta chain) was recorded in a study of blood T cell repertoires in COVID-19 (dated by TCRdb to about 2020). Regarding the research as a whole: Collaborator samples came from the United States, Italy and Spain and covered acute and convalescent phases of COVID-19. The prospective study material was composed of cDNA or gDNA derived from T cells, B-cell-depleted T cells, or PBMCs. Deeply sampled blood TCRbeta repertoires from subjects exposed to, actively infected with, or recovered from COVID-19 were included in the dataset. The repertoires were released in a freely available public database meant as a resource for research on the immune response to SARS-CoV-2. Samples were obtained from the ongoing ImmuneRACE study (first 160 participants) and from roughly 1,300 subjects provided by 6 global collaborators. The sample metadata nearly always contained a de-identified subject ID, COVID-19 status, age in years and sex. HLA class I and class II types, where available, came from metadata supplied by the sample provider rather than from assay-based typing.

In the prospective study, participants were about 18 to 95 years old, resided in 20 to 30 geographic areas of the United States, and were enrolled through a virtual design. In the prospective study, cohorts were assigned on the basis of participant-reported clinical history obtained from a screening survey and a study questionnaire. Recovered participants in ImmuneRACE Cohort 3 were defined as having two consecutive negative NP/OP PCR tests, clearance from a healthcare professional, or resolution of symptoms. Mobile phlebotomists in the prospective study collected whole blood, serum and a nasopharyngeal or oropharyngeal swab from every participant. Participants in the prospective study had the option to provide additional blood draws and questionnaires over a 2-month period. Before DNA extraction, blood samples from the prospective study were shipped at room temperature or frozen. TCRbeta CDR3 regions were amplified from genomic DNA using the immunoSEQ Assay, a bias-controlled multiplex PCR. In the original analysis: Nucleated cell counts per sample were estimated from amplification of reference gene primers within the assay. Sequence reads were collapsed and filtered to measure the absolute abundance of every unique TCRbeta CDR3 rearrangement. For each sample, productive Simpson clonality was calculated as the square root of Simpson's diversity index over productive rearrangements. Drawn from immuneACCESS, this table holds only the in-frame rearrangements with V and J called that TCRdb kept. Clones are partly lost; checked studies trace under half to an unresolved V gene and leave the rest unexplained. V, J and clone size are taken as reported in that table, and D and trimming were inferred from the DNA itself. The sample profile shows roughly 150,000 clones; roughly 80% of them were found once. The ten most abundant clones make up around 6.5% of the sample.

Regarding this clone: Its antigen is currently not known. No base quality values were provided; no much bigger clone lies one nucleotide off.

Paper-wide results and their limitations: The amount of clinical and demographic metadata varied by source and participant and was provided uncurated.

This receptor was identified in a woman between 35 and 50 years old who had recovered from COVID-19. The sample taken for sequencing was PBMCs or T cells enriched from blood (not recorded which).

The CDR3 region reads CASSQGLRLHTEAFF. The DNA is as follows: TGTGCCAGCAGCCAAGGTCTGAGATTACACACTGAAGCTTTCTTT. The chain links TRBV3-1 (or the pseudogene TRBV3-2) with TRBJ1-1; no D gene can be assigned with confidence. V is reduced by 1 base and J by 3 bases, leaving a spacing of 12 bases between them. As encoded in the germline V gene (reference sequence), CDR1 is LGHDT while CDR2 is YNNKEL. Spanning cysteine to phenylalanine, the CDR3 consists of 15 amino acids. The only DNA kept is the CDR3, 45 bases in frame from the first base.